This T cell receptor beta chain derives from a study of beta chain features in type 1 diabetes. Study-level points and caveats: In all four CD4+ subsets, TCRB CDR3 length was significantly, moderately reduced in type 1 diabetes. Shorter templates may be favored by PCR, equally so in patients and controls.

CDR1 and CDR2 from the germline V gene are SGHTA and FQGNSA. The V end was cut by 5 bases, the J end by 4 bases, with 14 bases between. CDR3 length equals 15 residues. The authors took one heparinised blood draw, averaging roughly 120 mL, from each donor. Sorting of CD4+ naive, central memory, regulatory and stem cell-like memory cells was performed via CD45RO/CCR7/CD25/CD127/CD95/CD27. The entirety of the isolated RNA underwent reverse transcription, so expressed TCRB transcripts were sequenced. Libraries were prepared by immunoSEQ multiplex PCR; TCRdb keeps only in-frame clonotypes and omits some of them. This table holds 500,000 to 800,000 clones, 9.5% to 15% found once. About this clone itself: Its target is unknown.

The V gene is TRBV7-2, the J gene TRBJ2-2; no definite D call. Sequencing input: naive CD4+ T cells from blood. This receptor was identified in a man aged 25 to 40 with type 1 diabetes. The CDR3 protein is CASSLLASVTGELFF. The CDR3 bases are TGTGCCAGCAGCCTACTGGCGAGTGTCACCGGGGAGCTGTTTTTT.